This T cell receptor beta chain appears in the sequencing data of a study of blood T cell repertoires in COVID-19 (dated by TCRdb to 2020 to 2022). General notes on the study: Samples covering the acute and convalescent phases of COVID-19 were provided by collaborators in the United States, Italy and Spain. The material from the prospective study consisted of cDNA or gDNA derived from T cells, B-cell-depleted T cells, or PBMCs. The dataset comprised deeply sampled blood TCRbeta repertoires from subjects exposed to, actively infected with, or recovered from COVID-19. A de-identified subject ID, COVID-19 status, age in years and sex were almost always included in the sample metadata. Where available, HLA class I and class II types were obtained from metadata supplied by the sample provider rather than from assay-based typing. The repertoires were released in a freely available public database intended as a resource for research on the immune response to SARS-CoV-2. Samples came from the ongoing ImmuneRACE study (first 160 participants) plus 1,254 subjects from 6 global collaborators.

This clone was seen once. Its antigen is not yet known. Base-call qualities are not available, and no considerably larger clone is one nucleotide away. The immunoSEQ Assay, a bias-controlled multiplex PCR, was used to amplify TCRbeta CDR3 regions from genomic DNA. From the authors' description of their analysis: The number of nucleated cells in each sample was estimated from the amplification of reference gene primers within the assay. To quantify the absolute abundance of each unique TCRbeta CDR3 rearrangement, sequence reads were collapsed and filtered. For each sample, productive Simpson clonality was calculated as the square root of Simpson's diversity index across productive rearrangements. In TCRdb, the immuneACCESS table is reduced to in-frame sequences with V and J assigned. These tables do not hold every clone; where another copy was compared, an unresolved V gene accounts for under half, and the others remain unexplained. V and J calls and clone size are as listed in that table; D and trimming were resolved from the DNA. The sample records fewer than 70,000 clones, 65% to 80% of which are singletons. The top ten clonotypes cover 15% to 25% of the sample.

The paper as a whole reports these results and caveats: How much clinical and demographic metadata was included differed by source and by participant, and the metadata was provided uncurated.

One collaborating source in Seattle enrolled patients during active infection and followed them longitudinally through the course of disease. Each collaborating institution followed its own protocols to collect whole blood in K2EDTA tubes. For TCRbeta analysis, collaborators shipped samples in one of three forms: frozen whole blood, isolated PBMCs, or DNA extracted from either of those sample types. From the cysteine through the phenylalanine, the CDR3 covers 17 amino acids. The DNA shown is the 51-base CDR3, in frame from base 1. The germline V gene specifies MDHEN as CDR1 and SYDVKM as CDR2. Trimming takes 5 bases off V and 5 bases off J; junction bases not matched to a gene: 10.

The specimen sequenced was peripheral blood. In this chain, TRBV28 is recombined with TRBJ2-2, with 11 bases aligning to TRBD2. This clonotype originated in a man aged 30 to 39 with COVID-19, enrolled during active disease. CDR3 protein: CASSPPGLAVSTGELFF. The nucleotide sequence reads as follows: TGTGCCAGCAGTCCCCCGGGACTAGCGGTTTCAACCGGGGAGCTGTTTTTT.